These T cell receptor beta chains were read from a single sample in a study of T cells in Graves' hyperthyroidism and ophthalmopathy. One entry per CDR3 protein, called by TCRdb with MiXCR from the multiplex PCR reads. The profile shows 600,000 to 650,000 distinct CDR3 sequences, 20% to 25% of them singletons. The sequenced sample was blood. The origin of the receptors is a man in his thirties or forties with Graves' ophthalmopathy. CDR3s include the opening cysteine and the closing phenylalanine or tryptophan. The D gene is left open where the match is weak. The size field is filled for only some rows; it gives once, few, many or a size class.

V	J	D	size	DNA	CDR3
TRBV19	TRBJ2-3	.	.	TGTGCCAGTAGTGGGGGTTATACGCAGTATTTT	CASSGGYTQYF
TRBV28	TRBJ2-1	TRBD2	.	TGTGCCAGCGCCCGACTAGCGGCCTCCTACAATGAGCAGTTCTTC	CASARLAASYNEQFF
TRBV15	TRBJ2-5	.	.	TGTGCCACCAGCAGAGATGTCCAAGAGACCCAGTACTTC	CATSRDVQETQYF
TRBV6-1	TRBJ1-1	.	few	TGTGCCAGCAGCCCTAGGGGGGGATCAAGAAACACTGAAGCTTTCTTT	CASSPRGGSRNTEAFF
TRBV4-2	TRBJ1-2	.	few	TGTGCCAGCAGCCAAGCCGGGATCGGAAATGGCTACACCTTC	CASSQAGIGNGYTF
TRBV20-1	TRBJ1-6	TRBD1	few	TGCAGTGCCCTTGGACAGGGGGGGAATTCACCCCTCCACTTT	CSALGQGGNSPLHF
TRBV6-2/TRBV6-3	TRBJ2-7	TRBD1	.	TGTGCCAGCGCCGAAAGGATCGGGACAGGGACCCACGAGCAGTACTTC	CASAERIGTGTHEQYF
TRBV6-1	TRBJ1-5	.	.	TGTGCCAGCAGCCAACAGGGTACTCAGCCCCAGCATTTT	CASSQQGTQPQHF
TRBV6-2/TRBV6-3	TRBJ2-7	TRBD2	.	TGTGCCAGCAGTTACGGCGGGAGGAACTACGAGCAGTACTTC	CASSYGGRNYEQYF
TRBV2	TRBJ2-2	.	few	TGTGCCAGCAGTGATACCCCCGCCACCGGGGAGCTGTTTTTT	CASSDTPATGELFF
TRBV11-2	TRBJ2-1	TRBD2	many	TGTGCCAGCAGCTTCGCGGGAGGCACCTACAATGAGCAGTTCTTC	CASSFAGGTYNEQFF
TRBV2	TRBJ2-2	.	few	TGTGCCAGCAGTGTGGACCGCTCCCACGCCGGGGAGCTGTTTTTT	CASSVDRSHAGELFF
TRBV20-1	TRBJ2-7	.	.	TGCAGTGTGGAACTAGGCGAGCAGTACTTC	CSVELGEQYF